Detailed here is one T cell receptor (beta chain). Its antigen is as yet unknown. The length of the CDR3 is 13 residues. Germline CDR1 KGHSH, CDR2 LQKENI. V was clipped by 6 bases and J by 6 bases; unmatched bases: 8. Profiled with immunoSEQ multiplex PCR; TCRdb holds only in-frame clones, not every one. The sample contains some 68,000 clones, around nine tenths of which appear only once. The sample is drawn from a study of OX40 agonist ivuxolimab in advanced cancers. Study overall: Every patient in dose escalation had hepatocellular carcinoma, melanoma, renal cell or head and neck cancer. Study-level results: Among T cells, CD8+ cells averaged more expanded clones than CD4+ cells.

Sequenced here: CD4+ or CD8+ T cells sorted from blood, sampled in a trial of the OX40 agonist ivuxolimab. V is TRBV18 and J is TRBJ2-7; 7 bases line up with TRBD1. The receptor comes from an adult with an advanced solid tumor such as melanoma, head and neck, liver or kidney cancer. CDR3: CASSSEAGGEQYF. The CDR3 DNA reads as TGTGCCAGCTCGTCCGAGGCAGGGGGCGAGCAGTACTTC.